This record covers a single T cell receptor beta chain. The assay was immunoSEQ multiplex PCR, and TCRdb's table has in-frame clones only and misses some. Among approximately 68,000 clones, around 89% were seen once, and the ten largest hold around 1%. This record belongs to a study of OX40 agonist ivuxolimab in advanced cancers. Germline V gene data show CDR1 as LNHDA and CDR2 as SQIVND (reference sequence). V gave up 5 bases and J gave up 2 bases; unmatched junction bases: 12. This CDR3 is built from 17 residues. This material consisted of CD4+ or CD8+ T cells sorted from blood, taken in a trial of the OX40 agonist ivuxolimab. J is TRBJ1-3 and V is TRBV19; 7 bases fit TRBD1. The receptor was isolated from an adult with an advanced solid tumor such as melanoma, head and neck, liver or kidney cancer. The CDR3 region is CASSSWDSPGPGNTIYF. The CDR3 nucleotides are TGTGCCAGTAGTTCTTGGGACAGCCCTGGTCCTGGAAACACCATATATTTT.